This T cell receptor beta chain was profiled in a study of tumor-infiltrating lymphocytes in localized non-small cell lung cancer (dated by TCRdb to about 2021). Concerning the study at large: Several histologies were represented in the cohort, which also included both smokers and never-smokers as well as patients whose samples were collected after neoadjuvant chemotherapy. From each patient came resected tumor tissue plus uninvolved lung tissue from that same patient, and the uninvolved lung tissue was described as non-adjacent to the tumor. The same patients underwent several integrated assays, with TCR sequencing performed together with flow cytometry, multiplex immunofluorescence, RNA-seq, exome sequencing and proteomics. In total, the ICON cohort was made up of over a hundred surgical patients who had localized non-small cell lung cancer and whose tumors were resected. A total of 60 or so patients were included in the paired tumor versus uninvolved lung comparison of immunoSEQ T-cell fraction.

The immunoSEQ assay used for TCR sequencing gave the T-cell fraction in both tumor and uninvolved lung tissue. The authors processed their data as follows. For survival analysis, patients were divided into high (upper tertile) and low (lower two tertiles) T-cell fraction groups, which were compared by log-rank test. A signed-rank test was used to check for differences in T-cell fraction between paired tumor and uninvolved lung. Entries here come from immuneACCESS through TCRdb and include only in-frame sequences with V and J called. Some clones fail to appear in such tables; in the studies checked, an unresolved V gene covers under half of the shortfall, and the cause of the remainder is unknown. V and J calls and clone size are those listed in that table; D and trimming were worked out from the DNA. The sample includes under 10,000 clones, with approximately 80% observed a single time. The top ten clonotypes cover 15% to 20% of the sample.

Worth noting for this clone: Its antigen is not yet known. There are no base qualities to consult, and no much larger clone falls within one base.

Broader findings and caveats from the paper: Higher T cell infiltration in tumors than in uninvolved lung tissue was supported by TCRbeta sequencing, consistent with immunofluorescence CD3 counts. Because different pieces of the same tissue were used for different assays, technical variation could not be separated from intratumor heterogeneity. Because assay coverage varied across patients depending on available tissue quantity, TCR sequencing was performed for only a subset of the cohort. TCR-derived T-cell fraction did not differ between the flow cytometry-defined immunotypes IM1 (good prognosis) and IM2 (poor prognosis).

Enrollment in ICON was initiated in early 2016, and the last patient was enrolled in 2018. In a subcohort of approximately 78 patients, fresh tumor and matched uninvolved tissue were collected for in-depth immune analyses, with TCR sequencing among those analyses. No cell sorting was done, and TCR sequencing was instead run on DNA isolated from bulk tissue. The germline V gene specifies SGDLS as CDR1 and YYNGEE as CDR2. Counted from cysteine to phenylalanine, this CDR3 has 12 amino acids. The only DNA kept is the CDR3, 36 bases in frame from the first base. The germline ends are 5 bases apart after V is trimmed by 4 bases and J by 4 bases.

Sequencing input: uninvolved lung tissue not adjacent to the tumor. The chain couples TRBV9 to TRBJ2-2, with no confidently assigned D gene. This TCR was sampled from a human donor with non-small cell lung cancer. At the DNA level, the sequence is TGTGCCAGCAGCCCTCGCACCGGGGAGCTGTTTTTT. It translates to CASSPRTGELFF.